These 27 T cell receptor beta chains were all obtained from the same sample, sequenced in a study of T-cell memory formation after mild COVID-19. A single record per CDR3 protein comes from TCRdb applying MiXCR to the 5' RACE reads. The data contain roughly 450,000 distinct CDR3 sequences, about 18% of them seen just once; the ten biggest clones take up approximately 13%. Sequenced material: PBMCs or a T cell subset sorted from them (not recorded which). Every receptor here comes from an adult woman who had mild COVID-19 (a few samples of this study predate the infection). Cell type and time point are not known.

The chain is built from TRBV20-1 and TRBJ2-1, with D perhaps TRBD1 or TRBD2 (6 bases each). CDR1 is DFQATT and CDR2 is SNEGSKA in the germline V gene (reference sequence). This CDR3 comprises 14 residues. In DNA, the CDR3 is TGCAGCTCGAGGGGGGCCTTCTCCTACAATGAGCAGTTCTTC. Residues: CSSRGAFSYNEQFF.

The chain carries TRBV15 and TRBJ2-7; possible D gene TRBD2, 6 bases. The length of the CDR3 is 16 residues. Trimming took 1 base from V and 0 from J, leaving 13 bases between them. The germline gives CDR1 LNHNV, CDR2 YYDKDF (reference sequence). In DNA, the CDR3 is TGTGCCACCAGCAGAGGGGTTTACGGGAGCTCCTACGAGCAGTACTTC. Its translation: CATSRGVYGSSYEQYF.

This clonotype was seen a few times. The chain joins TRBV5-1 to TRBJ2-2; TRBD2 matches at 12 bases. Trimming cost V 6 bases and J 9 bases; bases outside gene matches: 21. The CDR3 length is 19 residues. Germline V gives CDR1 SGHRS, CDR2 YFSETQ. CDR3 bases: TGCGCCAGCAAGTCTTTTCCGGGATTCCGACTAGCGGGAGTCTGGGAGCTGTTTTTT. Translating gives CASKSFPGFRLAGVWELFF.

The chain is built from TRBV12-3 or TRBV12-4 and TRBJ1-4; 9 nucleotides line up with TRBD1. The V and J ends lost 6 bases and 5 bases, in that order; junction bases with no gene match: 7. There are 15 residues in the CDR3. The CDR3 loop reads CASRPTGTGNEKLFF. The CDR3 DNA reads TGTGCCAGCAGACCAACGGGGACAGGGAATGAAAAACTGTTTTTT.

This clonotype was detected a few times. The rearrangement joins TRBV5-1 to TRBJ2-2, with D maybe TRBD1 (6 bases). The CDR3 loop spans 14 amino acids. The V gene's germline CDR1 is SGHRS and CDR2 YFSETQ. With 6 bases removed from V and 0 bases from J, the gap between germline ends came to 9 bases. The CDR3 DNA reads TGCGCCAGCACGGACAGACCGAACACCGGGGAGCTGTTTTTT. Its translation is CASTDRPNTGELFF.

This sequence joins TRBV10-3 and TRBJ2-3; 7 positions match TRBD2. Germline CDR1 and CDR2: ENHRY and SYGVKD. After removal of 4 bases from V and 4 bases from J, the junction contained 11 bases not matched to a gene. The CDR3 loop spans 16 amino acids. CDR3 nucleotides: TGTGCCATCAGTGGGGGTGCGGGAGCCTTTCCAGATACGCAGTATTTT. It yields the protein CAISGGAGAFPDTQYF.

This clonotype was seen a handful of times. The chain is built from TRBV27 and TRBJ2-7; the match to TRBD2 covers 7 bases. The junction had 4 bases not matched to a gene; V was cut back by 1 base and J by 4 bases. CDR1 is MNHEY, CDR2 SMNVEV, per germline (reference sequence). This CDR3 is built from 14 residues. The DNA of the CDR3 is TGTGCCAGCAGTTTATACGGGAGGTTTTACGAGCAGTACTTC. This translates into CASSLYGRFYEQYF.

This clonotype was counted between two and nine times. J is TRBJ2-5 and V is TRBV7-9; 8 bases fit TRBD2. The CDR3 is 15 residues long. The ends lost 4 bases at V and 3 bases at J; junction bases unmatched: 7. The germline V gene has CDR1 SEHNR and CDR2 FQNEAQ (reference sequence). CDR3 sequence (DNA): TGTGCCAGCAGCTACCGGGGGGGAAGCGAAGAGACCCAGTACTTC. Encoded protein: CASSYRGGSEETQYF.

The J gene is TRBJ1-2, the V gene TRBV4-3; D might be TRBD1 (6 bases). V lost 0 bases to trimming and J lost 2 bases, with 10 bases between them. The CDR3 is 15 residues long. In germline, CDR1 is LGHNA, CDR2 YSLEER. The CDR3 bases are TGCGCCAGCAGCCAAGAGAGGGGGGCAAACTATGGCTACACCTTC. Protein product: CASSQERGANYGYTF.

This clonotype showed up just a few times. This chain connects TRBV24-1 to TRBJ2-1; the match to TRBD2 covers 7 bases. This CDR3 region has 13 residues. Trimming took 6 bases from V and 6 from J; bases not matched to a gene: 4. Germline lookup yields CDR1 KGHDR and CDR2 SFDVKD. The CDR3, as DNA: TGTGCCACCAGTCGGGAGGCCTCCAATGAGCAGTTCTTC. Its translation is CATSREASNEQFF.

This clonotype was recorded many times. J is TRBJ2-1 and V is TRBV12-3 or TRBV12-4; D is uncertain. There are 13 residues in the CDR3. Deletions cut 1 base from V and 9 bases from J, with 10 bases between. For the CDR3, the DNA is TGTGCCAGCAGTTTAGATTCCCGGCTTGAGCAGTTCTTC. As protein: CASSLDSRLEQFF.

This clonotype was found a few times. The CDR3: CASSLTGVDGYTF. The CDR3 DNA is TGTGCCAGCAGCTTAACTGGGGTTGATGGCTACACCTTC. The chain carries TRBV7-3 and TRBJ1-2; D remains ambiguous. CDR3 length equals 13 residues. The germline V and J ends were trimmed by 0 bases and 6 bases, with 8 bases remaining between them. Per germline, CDR1 SGHTA and CDR2 FQGTGA.

This clonotype was detected a few times. The chain recombines TRBV5-1 with TRBJ2-5, with 7 bases identical to TRBD2. V dropped 0 bases and J dropped 2; count of bases not matched to a gene: 4. The CDR3 spans 15 residues. Germline V CDR1 and CDR2: SGHRS, YFSETQ. The CDR3 spells CASSLVWTRQETQYF. In nucleotides, the CDR3 is TGCGCCAGCAGCTTGGTTTGGACTAGGCAAGAGACCCAGTACTTC.

This clonotype was counted between two and nine times. The chain recombines TRBV7-2 with TRBJ2-1; 12 bases are shared with TRBD2. Germline V gene data show CDR1 as SGHTA and CDR2 as FQGNSA. V was clipped by 5 bases and J by 12 bases; unmatched bases: 14. This CDR3 has 16 residues. CDR3 sequence (DNA): TGTGCCAGCAGCCGAGACGGGACTAGCGGGTGGGGTGGGCAGTTCTTC. It is translated as CASSRDGTSGWGGQFF. The whole variable domain, remainder taken from reference TRBV7-2 and TRBJ2-1, is GAGVSQSPSNKVTEKGKDVELRCDPISGHTALYWYRQSLGQGLEFLIYFQGNSAPDKSGLPSDRFSAERTGGSVSTLTIQRTQQEDSAVYLCASSRDGTSGWGGQFFGPGTRLTVL.

There are a few counts of this clonotype. V is TRBV3-1 and J is TRBJ2-7, with TRBD2 matching 7 bases. With V trimmed by 3 bases and J by 6 bases, 8 bases remained unmatched. This CDR3 contains 14 residues. Germline values: CDR1 LGHDT, CDR2 YNNKEL (reference sequence). The CDR3: CASSHRVLASEQYF. For the CDR3, the DNA is TGTGCCAGCAGCCACAGAGTACTAGCGAGCGAGCAGTACTTC.

The V call is TRBV24-1, the J call TRBJ2-1; D remains ambiguous. The CDR3 runs 14 residues. Trimming removed 6 bases from V and 7 bases from J, with 15 bases in between. Germline loops: CDR1 KGHDR, CDR2 SFDVKD. In DNA, the CDR3 is TGTGCCACCAGTCAGCCGGACGGGCGGAATGAGCAGTTCTTC. It codes for CATSQPDGRNEQFF.

The chain employs TRBV10-3 and TRBJ1-1; tentatively, D is TRBD1 (5 bases). V lost 6 bases and J 5 bases, leaving 13 bases between the germline ends. In germline, CDR1 is ENHRY, CDR2 SYGVKD. This CDR3 is built from 13 residues. The CDR3 DNA is TGTGCCATCAGGGTAGACAGTGGGACTGAAGCTTTCTTT. It encodes CAIRVDSGTEAFF.

V gene TRBV7-8 combines with J gene TRBJ2-7; possibly TRBD2 for D (7 bases). The CDR3 has 15 amino acids. The V end was cut by 6 bases, the J end by 0 bases, with 15 bases between. Per the germline V gene, CDR1 is SGHVS and CDR2 is FQNEAQ. The CDR3 sequence is CASRLRGGSSYEQYF. CDR3 DNA sequence: TGTGCCAGCAGATTAAGGGGGGGGAGCTCCTACGAGCAGTACTTC.

This clonotype showed up just a few times. The CDR3 protein is CASRGLASSYEQYF. CDR3 coding DNA: TGTGCCAGCAGGGGACTTGCTAGCTCCTACGAGCAGTACTTC. This rearrangement joins TRBV2 to TRBJ2-7; possible D gene TRBD2, 6 bases. Germline V lookup: CDR1 SNHLY, CDR2 FYNNEI. Trimming stripped 6 bases from V and 0 bases from J, with 12 bases between. The CDR3 length is 14 residues. Based on the CDR3 plus reference TRBV2 and TRBJ2-7, the full variable domain is EPEVTQTPSHQVTQMGQEVILRCVPISNHLYFYWYRQILGQKVEFLVSFYNNEISEKSEIFDDQFSVERPDGSNFTLKIRSTKLEDSAMYFCASRGLASSYEQYFGPGTRLTVT.

The chain has TRBV20-1 and TRBJ2-5; 7 nucleotides agree with TRBD2. This CDR3 spans 15 amino acids. Unmatched junction bases numbered 8, after V lost 0 bases and J lost 4 bases. The V gene's germline CDR1 is DFQATT and CDR2 SNEGSKA (reference sequence). The CDR3 coding sequence is TGCAGTGCTAGAGATCTCTGGGAGGGCGGAGAGACCCAGTACTTC. Translation: CSARDLWEGGETQYF.

CDR3 nucleotides: TGCGCCAGCAGCGATGCACTAGCGGGCTACAATGAGCAGTTCTTC. Protein sequence: CASSDALAGYNEQFF. The chain uses TRBV4-1 and TRBJ2-1; TRBD2 matches at 9 bases. The germline gives CDR1 MGHRA, CDR2 YSYEKL. This CDR3 has 15 residues. The J segment lost 3 bases and the V segment lost 5 bases, leaving 5 bases of the junction unmatched.

The chain links TRBV29-1 to TRBJ2-2, with TRBD1 matching 9 bases. The CDR3 covers 14 residues. The germline V gene encodes CDR1 SQVTM and CDR2 ANQGSEA. V trimming: 7 bases; J trimming: 2 bases; junction bases outside the gene matches: 5. The CDR3 loop is CSAPQGANTGELFF. CDR3 coding DNA: TGCAGCGCCCCACAGGGGGCCAACACCGGGGAGCTGTTTTTT.

This clonotype turned up a few times. The chain couples TRBV29-1 to TRBJ1-1; a weak D match, TRBD1 (6 bases). The CDR3 sequence is 14 residues long. The V end lost 7 bases, the J end lost 1 base, and 16 bases lay between the germline ends. CDR1 is SQVTM and CDR2 is ANQGSEA in the germline V gene. The CDR3 protein is CSGNRASKNTEAFF. CDR3 sequence (DNA): TGCAGCGGAAACAGGGCCTCCAAGAACACTGAAGCTTTCTTT.

This clonotype occurred many times. The chain employs TRBV20-1 and TRBJ2-3; D possibly corresponds to TRBD2 (7 bases). CDR1 and CDR2 (germline): DFQATT, SNEGSKA (reference sequence). The CDR3 covers 13 residues. Trimming left V 4 bases short and J 4 bases short, with 12 bases between. CDR3: CSAKAGAPDTQYF. The CDR3 DNA follows: TGCAGTGCTAAGGCGGGGGCTCCAGATACGCAGTATTTT.

The chain is built from TRBV5-1 and TRBJ2-1; 9 bases align to TRBD1. Germline CDR1 reads SGHRS; CDR2 reads YFSETQ. J gave up 8 bases and V 0 bases, and 3 bases lay outside the gene matches. The CDR3 spans 14 residues. The CDR3 DNA is TGCGCCAGCAGCTTGGGGACAGGGGTCCATGAGCAGTTCTTC. The encoded protein is CASSLGTGVHEQFF.

This clonotype was counted a few times. This chain joins TRBV4-1 and TRBJ2-5, with D maybe TRBD2 (5 bases). Germline loops: CDR1 MGHRA, CDR2 YSYEKL. The CDR3 is made up of 15 amino acids. The V and J ends lost 4 bases and 5 bases respectively, with 17 bases between them. The chain's CDR3 is CASSRGSSDVETQYF. The CDR3 DNA reads TGCGCCAGCAGCCGAGGGTCCTCCGACGTGGAGACCCAGTACTTC.

This sequence joins TRBV6-5 and TRBJ1-1; D unresolved. The CDR3 spans 15 residues. Germline V gene sequence: CDR1 MNHEY, CDR2 SVGAGI. V was cut by 6 bases and J by 1 base, with 15 bases left in between. CDR3 amino acids: CASSHLQTRNTEAFF. CDR3 bases: TGTGCCAGCAGCCATCTACAGACCCGGAACACTGAAGCTTTCTTT.